This record looks at one T cell receptor beta chain sequence and its context. The data were taken from a study of blood T cell repertoires in COVID-19. Generated by immunoSEQ multiplex PCR, the TCRdb table keeps only in-frame clones and is missing some. The data hold roughly 220,000 clones, with 75% to 90% observed a single time. The clonotype comes from a woman of 80 years or more with COVID-19, enrolled during active disease. Material: peripheral blood.

The CDR3: CASSLRSGGDTQYF. As DNA, the CDR3 is TGCGCCAGCAGCTTGCGGTCGGGAGGGGATACGCAGTATTTT. The rearrangement uses TRBV5-1 and TRBJ2-3; 8 bases line up with TRBD2. CDR1 and CDR2 (germline): SGHRS, YFSETQ. The CDR3 has 14 amino acids. V gave up 1 base and J gave up 6 bases; unmatched junction bases: 4.